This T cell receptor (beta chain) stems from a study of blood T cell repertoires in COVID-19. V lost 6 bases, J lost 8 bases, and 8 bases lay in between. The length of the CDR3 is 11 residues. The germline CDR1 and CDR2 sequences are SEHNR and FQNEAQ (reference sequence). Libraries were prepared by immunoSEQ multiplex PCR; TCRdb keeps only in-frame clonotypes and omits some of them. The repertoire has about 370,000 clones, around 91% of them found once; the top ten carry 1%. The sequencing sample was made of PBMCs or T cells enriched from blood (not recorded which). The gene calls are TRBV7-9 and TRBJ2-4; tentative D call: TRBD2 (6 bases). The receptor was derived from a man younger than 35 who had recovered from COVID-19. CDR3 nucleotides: TGTGCCAGCAGGGGGGGAGACATTCAGTACTTC. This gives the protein CASRGGDIQYF.